This TCR beta chain was recorded in a study of cytotoxic CD8 clonotypes in ibrutinib-treated CLL (dated by TCRdb to 2020 to 2022). Broadly, across the study: The cohort was composed of under 12 relapsed/refractory and roughly 14 treatment-naive patients; IGHV unmutated status was identified in 17 to 18 patients. Cryopreserved peripheral blood mononuclear cells were obtained before treatment, at response, and at either sustained remission or disease progression. Partial responses were observed in approximately 24 patients and complete responses in 2; after a median follow-up of roughly 72 months, remission was maintained in roughly 14 patients and progression was observed in some twelve. Response samples were obtained after a median of roughly 13 months of treatment, with a range of roughly 6 to 40 months. Longitudinal samples were obtainable from about 30% of the roughly 86 participants in the trial. All remission and progressive disease samples were collected while patients were still receiving ibrutinib. An average of about 250,000 productive templates and 94,082 productive rearrangements was obtained per sample.

Roughly 2 micrograms of genomic DNA were extracted from cryopreserved PBMCs for TCR beta library preparation. Longitudinal blood samples from CLL patients on ibrutinib monotherapy were analyzed using high-throughput TCR beta sequencing. The patients took part in an open-label, single-center phase 2 trial of ibrutinib monotherapy. The goal of deep resolution MiSeq sequencing was a depth between 1 in 1 million and 1 in 200,000 T cells, and coverage averaged 10x per clonotype. TCR beta libraries were generated with the immunoSEQ hsTCRB Kit. Concerning the study's data processing: ImmunoSEQ Data Assistant and ImmunoSEQ Analyzer were used for data analysis, and V, D and J genes were assigned according to IMGT definitions. Clonality, which ranges from 0 to 1, was calculated as one minus the normalized Shannon entropy of productive rearrangement frequencies. Only overrepresented clonotypes making up at least 0.05% of the repertoire of each patient were included in the public clonotype analysis. Repertoires from some twelve age-matched healthy donors in immuneACCESS were used as clonality controls. TCRdb holds this immuneACCESS table with in-frame rearrangements only. Some clones are missing; in checked studies, unresolved V genes explain under half, and the rest has no known cause. Clone size and V and J calls were adopted from that table, with D and trimming inferred from the DNA. In all, the sample holds fewer than 400,000 clones, and about 64% of those were seen once. The leading ten clones occupy roughly 6% of the sample.

This clone was seen once. The target of this receptor is not known. The input lacks base qualities; no much larger clone sits a single base away. The CDR3 runs 12 residues from the cysteine to the phenylalanine. CDR3 DNA only is kept here, 36 bases in frame from base 1. Sequences MNHNS (CDR1) and SASEGT (CDR2) are obtained from the germline V gene. V was cut back by 8 bases and J by 1 base, leaving a gap of 6 bases between them. Results and caveats for the whole study, not just this receptor: At ibrutinib response clonality went up, during sustained remission it held steady, and at progression it dropped back toward baseline. Sampling times were not matched between sustained-remission and progressing patients, and lymph node repertoires were not studied. Baseline clonality was found to be higher than that of age-matched healthy donors and was strongly correlated with circulating CD8+ T-cell counts. Public clonotypes were rare and either contracted or stayed stable during treatment, and the rise in clonality at ibrutinib response reflected the expansion of private clonotypes.

Material: PBMCs, obtained after 36 months of ibrutinib treatment. This TCR derives from a human donor with chronic lymphocytic leukemia. The chain uses TRBV6-1 and TRBJ1-3; there is no confident call for the D gene. The DNA sequence is as follows: TGTGCCAGCGGGTCGTCTGGAAACACCATATATTTT. Its translation is CASGSSGNTIYF.